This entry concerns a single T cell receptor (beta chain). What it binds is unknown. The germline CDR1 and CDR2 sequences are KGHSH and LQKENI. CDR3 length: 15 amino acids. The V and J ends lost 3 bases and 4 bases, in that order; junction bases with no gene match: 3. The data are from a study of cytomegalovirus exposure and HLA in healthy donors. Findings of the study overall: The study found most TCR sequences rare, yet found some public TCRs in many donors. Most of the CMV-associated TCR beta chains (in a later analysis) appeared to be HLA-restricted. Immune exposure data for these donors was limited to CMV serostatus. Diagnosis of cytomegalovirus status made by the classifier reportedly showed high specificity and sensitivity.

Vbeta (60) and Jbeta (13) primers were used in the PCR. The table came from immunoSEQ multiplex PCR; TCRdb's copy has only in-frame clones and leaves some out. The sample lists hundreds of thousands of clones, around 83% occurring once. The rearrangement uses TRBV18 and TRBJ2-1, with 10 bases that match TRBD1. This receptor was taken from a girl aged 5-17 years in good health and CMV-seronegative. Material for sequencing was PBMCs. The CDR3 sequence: CASSPGQGLYNEQFF. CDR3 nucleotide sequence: TGTGCCAGCTCACCGGGACAGGGGCTATACAATGAGCAGTTCTTC.